The TCR beta chain under discussion was sequenced for a study of blood T cell repertoires in COVID-19. At the level of the study: Donors in the United States, Italy and Spain gave samples during acute or convalescent COVID-19. The cDNA or gDNA used as material had been derived from T cells, B-cell-depleted T cells, or PBMCs.

Looked up from germline, CDR1 is LNHNV and CDR2 is YYDKDF (reference sequence). The CDR3 runs 16 residues. The germline V and J ends were trimmed by 8 bases and 5 bases, with 22 bases remaining between them. In the original processing: It was from reference gene primer amplification that nucleated cell counts were estimated. Sequenced by immunoSEQ multiplex PCR; TCRdb stores in-frame clones only, minus some. Clone size and the V and J calls come from that table; the DNA yielded D and trimming. Counted here are 160,000 or so clones, 75% to 90% occurring once; the ten biggest clones make up more than 2%.

This chain connects TRBV15 to TRBJ2-4; weak D call: TRBD2 (6 bases). The origin of this receptor is a woman between 65 and 79 years old with acute or convalescent COVID-19. Sequencing was performed on peripheral blood. CDR3 DNA: TGTGCCACCGGAAGGGGACTGGGGGTTGACCAAAACATTCAGTACTTC. It encodes CATGRGLGVDQNIQYF.